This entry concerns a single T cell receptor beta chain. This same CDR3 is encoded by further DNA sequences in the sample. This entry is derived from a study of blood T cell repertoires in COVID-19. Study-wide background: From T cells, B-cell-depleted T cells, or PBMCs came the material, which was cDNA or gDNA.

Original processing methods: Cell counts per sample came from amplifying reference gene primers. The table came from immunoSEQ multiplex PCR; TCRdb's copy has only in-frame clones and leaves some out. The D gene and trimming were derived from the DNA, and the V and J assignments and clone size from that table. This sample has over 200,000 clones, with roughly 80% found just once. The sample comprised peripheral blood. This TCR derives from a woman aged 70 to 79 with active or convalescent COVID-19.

The CDR3 reads CALTGGLTTLYGYTF. Written as DNA, the CDR3 is TGTGCCCTCACCGGGGGATTGACTACGCTCTATGGCTACACCTTC. The chain joins TRBV5-4 to TRBJ1-2, with a possible D match to TRBD1 (5 bases). V gave up 10 bases and J gave up 4 bases, with 23 bases separating them. The CDR3 consists of 15 residues. Germline values: CDR1 SGHNT, CDR2 YYREEE (reference sequence).